This T cell receptor beta chain emerged from a study of shared clonotypes between healthy human individuals. Data came from immunoSEQ multiplex PCR; TCRdb stores just in-frame clones and leaves some out. The sample lists hundreds of thousands of clones; approximately 96% were seen once. CD45RO negativity and positive selection for CCR7 defined naive CD8 cells, a population that excluded terminally differentiated effector memory CD45RA+ cells. The donors, healthy adults who were HIV-negative, had experienced no recent acute infections or vaccinations. The CDR3 loop spans 16 amino acids. Germline lookup yields CDR1 MNHEY and CDR2 SMNVEV (reference sequence). Trimming left V 2 bases short and J 5 bases short, with 17 bases between.

Sequenced: naive CD8+ T cells sorted from blood. This clonotype was sampled from a woman in her twenties or thirties in good health. The gene calls are TRBV27 and TRBJ2-3, with unresolved D. CDR3 amino acids: CASSLNHIPPQDTQYF. CDR3 bases: TGTGCCAGCAGTTTAAACCATATTCCCCCCCAAGATACGCAGTATTTT.